A single sample gave rise to the 22 T cell receptor beta chains below, sequenced in a study of T cell responses to AZD1222 COVID-19 vaccine. Using immunoSEQ multiplex PCR, the repertoire was profiled, and TCRdb retains in-frame clones only, with some absent. This sample yields approximately 150,000 clones, of which approximately 90% are seen a single time; 3% to 4% belongs to the top ten. This material consisted of peripheral blood, taken on day 0 of MenACWY control vaccination. These receptors came from an adult in good health.

The chain has TRBV6-5 and TRBJ2-2; 8 bases match TRBD1. The CDR3 sequence is 14 residues long. Unmatched junction bases numbered 2, after V lost 4 bases and J lost 4 bases. The germline gives CDR1 MNHEY, CDR2 SVGAGI. CDR3 sequence reads: CASSSTGGTGELFF. In DNA, the CDR3 is TGTGCCAGCAGTTCCACAGGGGGCACCGGGGAGCTGTTTTTT.

This clone was recorded a few times. The chain uses TRBV5-1 and TRBJ1-6; tentative D call: TRBD1 (5 bases). Trimming stripped 1 base from V and 9 bases from J, with 14 bases between. The length of the CDR3 is 15 residues. Germline CDR1 and CDR2: SGHRS and YFSETQ. The CDR3 loop reads CASSLSAGIGSPLHF. As DNA, the CDR3 is TGCGCCAGCAGCTTGTCAGCAGGGATTGGTTCACCCCTCCACTTT.

The chain recombines TRBV15 with TRBJ1-2; D gene unclear. The CDR3 extends over 14 amino acids. The germline V and J ends were trimmed by 6 bases and 0 bases, with 11 bases remaining between them. Germline CDR1 LNHNV, CDR2 YYDKDF (reference sequence). CDR3 coding DNA: TGTGCCACCAGACAAAGCCCAGCTAACTATGGCTACACCTTC. It translates to CATRQSPANYGYTF.

The chain has TRBV4-3 and TRBJ2-7, with D hard to call. CDR3 length: 14 residues. Trimming pared 3 bases from V and 3 bases from J, leaving 12 bases between. Germline values: CDR1 LGHNA, CDR2 YSLEER. Written as DNA, the CDR3 is TGCGCCAGCAGCCAGGGCATTAGCATCTACGAGCAGTACTTC. This encodes CASSQGISIYEQYF.

The chain couples TRBV3-1 (or the pseudogene TRBV3-2) to TRBJ1-2; no firm D call. With 3 bases removed from V and 3 bases from J, the gap between germline ends came to 11 bases. CDR1 is LGHDT and CDR2 is YNNKEL in the germline V gene (reference sequence). The length of the CDR3 is 14 residues. The DNA for the CDR3 is TGTGCCAGCAGCCACCGGGGAGTGGACTATGGCTACACCTTC. Its translation is CASSHRGVDYGYTF.

This sequence joins TRBV2 and TRBJ1-2; D might be TRBD1 (5 bases). From germline, CDR1 is SNHLY and CDR2 FYNNEI. The V and J ends lost 6 bases and 1 base respectively, with 9 bases between them. The CDR3 sequence is 13 residues long. The CDR3 protein is CASSRQFNYGYTF. The DNA of the CDR3 is TGTGCCAGCAGCCGACAGTTTAACTATGGCTACACCTTC. Together with reference TRBV2 and TRBJ1-2, the CDR3 gives the full variable domain: EPEVTQTPSHQVTQMGQEVILRCVPISNHLYFYWYRQILGQKVEFLVSFYNNEISEKSEIFDDQFSVERPDGSNFTLKIRSTKLEDSAMYFCASSRQFNYGYTFGSGTRLTVV.

The chain combines TRBV6-2 or TRBV6-3 with TRBJ1-4; 7 positions match TRBD1. From germline, CDR1 is MNHEY and CDR2 SVGEGT. Losses at the gene ends were 2 bases for V and 3 bases for J; bases not matched to a gene: 3. The CDR3 runs to 15 residues. CDR3 nucleotide sequence: TGTGCCAGCAGTTACGGGGACAGCTCTAATGAAAAACTGTTTTTT. It specifies CASSYGDSSNEKLFF.

The chain is built from TRBV28 and TRBJ2-7, with D tentatively TRBD2 (6 bases). Germline lookup yields CDR1 MDHEN and CDR2 SYDVKM. Trimming cost V 5 bases and J 4 bases, with 18 bases left between them. The CDR3 runs to 15 residues. The CDR3 loop is CASSRGGSGPYEQYF. In nucleotides, the CDR3 is TGTGCCAGCAGTAGGGGAGGCAGTGGACCTTACGAGCAGTACTTC.

This sequence joins TRBV6-6 and TRBJ1-1; 10 nucleotides agree with TRBD1. This CDR3 is 15 amino acids long. Germline V gives CDR1 MNHNY, CDR2 SVGAGI (reference sequence). V lost 5 bases and J lost 4; bases outside the gene matches: 7. The CDR3 bases are TGTGCCAGCAGTCCACCTCGGACAGGGGGCACTGAAGCTTTCTTT. It encodes CASSPPRTGGTEAFF.

J is TRBJ1-5 and V is TRBV10-3; 10 bases line up with TRBD1. CDR1 ENHRY and CDR2 SYGVKD come from the germline V gene. V lost 6 bases to trimming and J lost 3 bases; unmatched junction nucleotides: 5. CDR3 length: 15 residues. DNA of the CDR3: TGTGCCATCAGCTCGGGACAGGGGTTCAATCAGCCCCAGCATTTT. Translating it yields CAISSGQGFNQPQHF.

This clone occurred once. In DNA, the CDR3 is TGTGCCAGTGTCCGGGAGAGCACGCAGTATTTT. Amino acid sequence: CASVRESTQYF. The gene calls are TRBV19 and TRBJ2-3, with a weak D call TRBD2 (6 bases). The germline V gene encodes CDR1 LNHDA and CDR2 SQIVND (reference sequence). The CDR3 runs to 11 residues. Trimming took off 8 bases at V and 9 bases at J, with 12 bases between the two ends.

The rearrangement joins TRBV11-3 to TRBJ1-1; D not certain. The V end was cut by 0 bases, the J end by 2 bases, with 13 bases between. Germline V gives CDR1 SGHNT, CDR2 YENEEA. The length of the CDR3 is 16 residues. DNA for the CDR3: TGTGCCAGCAGCTTAGAGCCCCTAGTAGTTAACACTGAAGCTTTCTTT. Protein product: CASSLEPLVVNTEAFF.

In DNA form, the CDR3 reads TGCGCCAGCAGCCAAGCCCAGGTCTATAATTCACCCCTCCACTTT. This codes for CASSQAQVYNSPLHF. V usage is TRBV4-3 and J usage is TRBJ1-6, with no clear D. The CDR3 has 15 residues. CDR1 is LGHNA, CDR2 YSLEER, per germline. V was pared by 1 base and J by 3 bases, with 7 bases between.

This sequence joins TRBV5-1 and TRBJ1-3, with D tentatively TRBD1 (6 bases). Looked up from germline, CDR1 is SGHRS and CDR2 is YFSETQ. Trimming shortened V by 0 bases and J by 4 bases, and 14 bases separated the two germline ends. The CDR3 loop spans 16 amino acids. The CDR3 DNA sequence: TGCGCCAGCAGCTTGGCCGGGATGGGGGCAGGAAACACCATATATTTT. Translating it yields CASSLAGMGAGNTIYF.

This chain links TRBV30 with TRBJ2-3, with D perhaps matching TRBD2 (6 bases). This CDR3 region has 14 residues. Trimming left V 4 bases short and J 5 bases short, with 16 bases between. Germline lookup yields CDR1 GTSNPN and CDR2 SVGIG (reference sequence). CDR3 bases: TGTGCCTGGACCCCGGGACTGATCGTAGATACGCAGTATTTT. Translating gives CAWTPGLIVDTQYF.

This clone was seen just once. As DNA, the CDR3 is TGTGCCATCAGTGAGTCGACCTGGACAGGATCTGGAAACACCATATATTTT. It codes for CAISESTWTGSGNTIYF. This rearrangement joins TRBV10-3 to TRBJ1-3; 7 nucleotides line up with TRBD1. V dropped 0 bases and J dropped 1; count of bases not matched to a gene: 6. The CDR3 spans 17 residues. Germline-derived CDR1 and CDR2 are ENHRY and SYGVKD.

On this clone: One end of the junction does not line up with germline, which may come from a read error. The chain uses TRBV27 and TRBJ1-2; 7 nucleotides align to TRBD1. Germline-derived CDR1 and CDR2 are MNHEY and SMNVEV (reference sequence). This CDR3 is built from 15 residues. The chain's CDR3 is CASSSLDRYNYDYTF. The CDR3 bases are TGTGCCAGCAGTTCATTGGACAGGTATAACTATGACTACACCTTC.

The V call is TRBV7-2, the J call TRBJ1-1, with D unresolved. The CDR3 has 13 residues. Germline-derived CDR1 and CDR2 are SGHTA and FQGNSA. Trimming cost V 4 bases and J 0 bases, with 6 bases left between them. The CDR3 reads CASSWQLNTEAFF. The DNA for the CDR3 is TGTGCCAGCAGCTGGCAGCTGAACACTGAAGCTTTCTTT.

This chain uses TRBV20-1 with TRBJ2-5; the D gene is possibly TRBD2 (5 bases). V was cut by 3 bases and J by 2 bases, with 13 bases left in between. Per the germline V gene, CDR1 is DFQATT and CDR2 is SNEGSKA (reference sequence). The CDR3 totals 14 residues. In DNA form, the CDR3 reads TGCAGTGCTAGTTGGTTGCCGGGGCAAGAGACCCAGTACTTC. Protein product: CSASWLPGQETQYF.

The chain has TRBV14 and TRBJ1-4; TRBD1 aligns across 8 bases. This CDR3 is 15 amino acids long. Germline trimming cut 5 bases from V and 3 bases from J; bases unmatched to any gene: 5. Germline lookup yields CDR1 SGHDN and CDR2 FVKESK. CDR3 sequence reads: CASSSRTGSNEKLFF. The CDR3 nucleotides read TGTGCCAGCAGCTCTCGGACAGGGTCTAATGAAAAACTGTTTTTT.

V usage is TRBV2 and J usage is TRBJ2-1, with D tentatively TRBD2 (5 bases). Germline loops: CDR1 SNHLY, CDR2 FYNNEI. The CDR3 has 15 residues. V gave up 3 bases and J gave up 4 bases, with 13 bases separating them. CDR3 amino acids: CASSEEVGTYNEQFF. CDR3 nucleotide sequence: TGTGCCAGCAGTGAGGAGGTGGGAACGTACAATGAGCAGTTCTTC.

The V and J genes are TRBV4-3 and TRBJ2-1; the D gene is possibly TRBD2 (7 bases). Germline CDR1 and CDR2: LGHNA and YSLEER. The V end was cut by 1 base, the J end by 5 bases, with 12 bases between. The CDR3 is 15 residues long. CDR3 sequence reads: CASSQGGGANNEQFF. The CDR3 DNA follows: TGCGCCAGCAGCCAAGGAGGGGGGGCGAACAATGAGCAGTTCTTC.